This T cell receptor (beta chain) was captured by sequencing in a study of cytomegalovirus exposure and HLA in healthy donors. Overall study: The roughly 700 first-cohort repertoires and the roughly 130 validation repertoires shared the same platform, a later analysis reported. Findings of the study overall: For cytomegalovirus status, the classifier reportedly gave diagnoses with high specificity and sensitivity. Cytomegalovirus association was listed for 164 TCR beta chains. Across donors, most TCRs were seen rarely, yet some public ones were widespread.

Generated by immunoSEQ multiplex PCR, the TCRdb table keeps only in-frame clones and is missing some. Of some 120,000 clones detected, roughly 91% appear once; the ten largest clones hold over 3%. This clone was picked up one time. Its antigen remains unidentified. The source of this sequence is a man under 40 in good health and CMV-seronegative. Sample: PBMCs.

As DNA, the CDR3 is TGTGCCAGCAGCTTGGACAGGGCATCTGGAAACACCATATATTTT. Translation: CASSLDRASGNTIYF. The chain recombines TRBV5-6 with TRBJ1-3; tentatively, D is TRBD1 (6 bases). CDR1 SGHDT and CDR2 YYEEEE come from the germline V gene. The germline V and J ends were trimmed by 0 bases and 1 base, with 8 bases remaining between them. This CDR3 is built from 15 residues.